The 24 T cell receptor beta chains presented below share a single source sample, sequenced in a study of blood T cells in healthy people across ages. A sample-barcoded 5' primer and a J-beta primer mix were used in a second PCR of roughly 6 to 11 cycles. TCRdb ran MiXCR on the 5' RACE reads and lists one entry per CDR3 protein. The table includes approximately 730,000 distinct CDR3 sequences, roughly 50% detected once. Specimen: blood. These receptors were taken from an elderly man in good health.

The chain has TRBV4-1 and TRBJ1-2; D is unresolved. Germline CDR1 MGHRA, CDR2 YSYEKL. The CDR3 covers 14 residues. The V end was cut by 1 base, the J end by 4 bases, with 10 bases between. CDR3 nucleotide sequence: TGCGCCAGCAGCCAAGTCCTGGGATTCTATGGCTACACCTTC. This encodes CASSQVLGFYGYTF.

There are a few counts of this clonotype. The chain joins TRBV6-6 to TRBJ2-7; D may correspond to TRBD1 or TRBD2 (5 bases each). The germline V and J ends were trimmed by 2 bases and 2 bases, with 13 bases remaining between them. Germline CDR1 is MNHNY and CDR2 is SVGAGI (reference sequence). CDR3 size: 15 residues. The chain's CDR3 is CASSYGGPLTYEQYF. In DNA, the CDR3 is TGTGCCAGCAGTTACGGGGGACCCCTCACCTACGAGCAGTACTTC.

This clonotype was seen repeatedly, ten times or more. The chain joins TRBV28 to TRBJ2-2; TRBD1 agrees at 7 bases. Trimming at V came to 5 bases and at J to 4 bases, leaving 4 bases not matched to a gene. Germline V lookup: CDR1 MDHEN, CDR2 SYDVKM. CDR3 length equals 14 residues. DNA of the CDR3: TGTGCCAGCAGTGCCCGGGACAGCACCGGGGAGCTGTTTTTT. This encodes CASSARDSTGELFF.

The CDR3 DNA sequence: TGTGCCAGCAGTTACCGGGGGTCCCCCCACCAAGAGACCCAGTACTTC. Its protein is CASSYRGSPHQETQYF. This sequence joins TRBV6-5 and TRBJ2-5; the D gene is possibly TRBD2 (6 bases). There are 16 residues in the CDR3. Trimming left V 2 bases short and J 0 bases short, with 13 bases between. Germline loops: CDR1 MNHEY, CDR2 SVGAGI.

The chain is built from TRBV25-1 and TRBJ2-5, with D possibly being TRBD1 or TRBD2 (6 bases each). Trimming pared 5 bases from V and 12 bases from J, leaving 19 bases between. Germline lookup yields CDR1 MGHDK and CDR2 SYGVNS. The CDR3 spans 13 residues. CDR3 sequence: CASSIRGQYEKYF. In nucleotides, the CDR3 is TGTGCCAGCAGTATCCGGGGGCAGTACGAGAAGTACTTC. Supplemented by reference TRBV25-1 and TRBJ2-5, the full variable domain reads EADIYQTPRYLVIGTGKKITLECSQTMGHDKMYWYQQDPGMELHLIHYSYGVNSTEKGDLSSESTVSRIRTEHFPLTLESARPSHTSQYLCASSIRGQYEKYFGPGTRLLVL.

The chain links TRBV20-1 to TRBJ2-5, with 14 bases lining up with TRBD2. The better agreement between TRBJ2-7 and the DNA end casts doubt on the J call. Per germline, CDR1 DFQATT and CDR2 SNEGSKA (reference sequence). This CDR3 spans 18 amino acids. In DNA form, the CDR3 reads TGCAGTGCTAGGCTACGACTAGCGGGAGGGCCGGTCCCGTCCGAGCAGTACTTC. This codes for CSARLRLAGGPVPSEQYF.

V and J are TRBV28 and TRBJ2-3; the D call may be TRBD1 or TRBD2 (5 bases each). The CDR3 covers 16 residues. V lost 3 bases and J 3 bases, leaving 16 bases between the germline ends. CDR1 is MDHEN, CDR2 SYDVKM, per germline. The CDR3, as DNA: TGTGCCAGCAGTTTCCCCGCCAGGGACCTGACAGATACGCAGTATTTT. Amino acids: CASSFPARDLTDTQYF.

This clonotype was found a few times. This rearrangement joins TRBV7-2 to TRBJ2-3; 14 positions agree with TRBD2. J lost 14 bases, V lost 6 bases, and 16 bases had no gene match. This CDR3 comprises 16 residues. Germline V gene sequence: CDR1 SGHTA, CDR2 FQGNSA. DNA for the CDR3: TGTGCCAGCAGTCGAGGACTAGCGGGAGGTCCAAGATACGCGTATTTT. Translated, it gives CASSRGLAGGPRYAYF.

Only one count was recorded for this clonotype. As DNA, the CDR3 is TGTGCCAGCAGCTTACGTCGGGGCACCGAGCAGTACTTC. Protein sequence: CASSLRRGTEQYF. V gene TRBV7-3 combines with J gene TRBJ2-4, with D tentatively TRBD1 or TRBD2 (5 bases each). The J call is uncertain, as TRBJ2-7 better fits the DNA end. CDR3 size: 13 residues. Per germline, CDR1 SGHTA and CDR2 FQGTGA.

This clonotype was detected only once. CDR3 bases: TGTGCCAGCAGCCCGAGTATGGGGAATGAGCGGTACTTC. Translation: CASSPSMGNERYF. The chain carries TRBV9 and TRBJ2-5; no clear D. The CDR3 consists of 13 residues. Germline CDR1 reads SGDLS; CDR2 reads YYNGEE. V lost 4 bases, J lost 13 bases, and 20 bases lay in between.

This clonotype was detected only a few times. The chain uses TRBV10-3 and TRBJ2-5; D might be TRBD1 (5 bases). V dropped 0 bases and J dropped 5 bases, with 10 bases sitting between them. Per germline, CDR1 ENHRY and CDR2 SYGVKD. There are 14 residues in the CDR3. CDR3 coding DNA: TGTGCCATCAGTGAGTCTGGGGCTGTTGAGACCCAGTACTTC. Protein product: CAISESGAVETQYF.

This clonotype showed up many times. The chain has TRBV4-1 and TRBJ2-5; TRBD2 might be the D (6 bases). This CDR3 is built from 14 residues. V was cut by 1 base and J by 7 bases, with 13 bases left in between. In germline, CDR1 is MGHRA, CDR2 YSYEKL. CDR3 protein: CASSQVGGAPTQYF. The CDR3 region has the DNA TGCGCCAGCAGCCAAGTTGGAGGGGCGCCGACCCAGTACTTC.

For the CDR3, the DNA is TGTGCCAGCAGTGAAGTAGGGGGACTAGGGGTGAATGAGCAGTTCTTC. This codes for CASSEVGGLGVNEQFF. The J gene is TRBJ2-1, the V gene TRBV2; 8 bases are shared with TRBD2. The CDR3 has 16 residues. The trim removed 1 base at V and 7 bases at J, leaving 9 bases unmatched. CDR1 is SNHLY and CDR2 is FYNNEI in the germline V gene.

This clonotype has a handful of counts. The rearrangement links TRBV29-1 to TRBJ2-5, with TRBD2 matching over 7 bases. The CDR3 length is 10 residues. Germline V gene sequence: CDR1 SQVTM, CDR2 ANQGSEA. Trimming cost V 7 bases and J 7 bases; bases outside gene matches: 3. CDR3 sequence reads: CSGGEGTQYF. The CDR3 region has the DNA TGCAGCGGGGGGGAGGGGACCCAGTACTTC.

This clonotype has a handful of counts. V gene TRBV20-1 combines with J gene TRBJ1-2; 9 nucleotides match TRBD1. The CDR3 is 15 amino acids. The trim removed 0 bases at V and 2 bases at J, leaving 4 bases unmatched. CDR1 and CDR2 (germline): DFQATT, SNEGSKA (reference sequence). This chain's CDR3 is CSARESGTGNYGYTF. The CDR3 region has the DNA TGCAGTGCTAGAGAGTCCGGGACAGGGAACTATGGCTACACCTTC.

The rearrangement uses TRBV7-6 and TRBJ2-7; possibly TRBD1 for D (6 bases). The CDR3 has 14 residues. Trimming cost V 8 bases and J 2 bases, with 16 bases left between them. The germline V gene has CDR1 SGHVS and CDR2 FNYEAQ. CDR3 nucleotide sequence: TGTGCCAGCGGAAGAACGACAGGTGCCTACGAGCAGTACTTC. Its translation is CASGRTTGAYEQYF.

This clonotype was recorded only once. This rearrangement joins TRBV7-2 to TRBJ1-2; D is unresolved. The ends were cut back, 1 base at V and 4 bases at J, with 7 bases in the middle. Per germline, CDR1 SGHTA and CDR2 FQGNSA. CDR3 length: 13 residues. Here the CDR3 reads CASSLVSTYGYTF. Here the CDR3 DNA reads TGTGCCAGCAGCTTAGTATCCACCTATGGCTACACCTTC.

The chain couples TRBV5-6 to TRBJ2-6; 8 bases match TRBD1. Germline assignment: CDR1 SGHDT and CDR2 YYEEEE. The V and J ends lost 2 bases and 4 bases, in that order; junction bases with no gene match: 11. The CDR3 spans 18 residues. For the CDR3, the DNA is TGTGCCAGCAGCTTTATACAGGGGGTCCCGGGAGGGGCCAACGTCCTGACTTTC. It translates to CASSFIQGVPGGANVLTF.

The chain joins TRBV7-9 to TRBJ2-1; TRBD2 matches at 10 bases. The ends lost 5 bases at V and 8 bases at J; junction bases unmatched: 9. The germline gives CDR1 SEHNR, CDR2 FQNEAQ (reference sequence). There are 15 residues in the CDR3. CDR3 DNA: TGTGCCAGCAGCATGGCAGGAGCGGGGGGGGATGAGCAGTTCTTC. Its protein product is CASSMAGAGGDEQFF.

This sequence joins TRBV12-3 or TRBV12-4 and TRBJ1-2; D is unclear. The V and J ends lost 1 base and 3 bases respectively, with 6 bases between them. The CDR3 has 13 amino acids. The CDR3 DNA reads as TGTGCCAGCAGTTTAGGAGGGTACTATGGCTACACCTTC. Its protein product is CASSLGGYYGYTF.

This sequence joins TRBV5-8 and TRBJ2-5; either TRBD1 or TRBD2 may fit D (5 bases each). CDR1 is SGHTS, CDR2 YDEGEE, per germline. The germline V and J ends were trimmed by 4 bases and 4 bases, with 20 bases remaining between them. The CDR3 length is 16 residues. CDR3 loop: CASSIPRDPRGETQYF. The CDR3 nucleotides read TGTGCCAGCAGCATCCCACGGGACCCACGGGGAGAGACCCAGTACTTC. The entire variable domain, with the rest obtained from reference TRBV5-8 and TRBJ2-5, is as follows: EAGVTQSPTHLIKTRGQQATLRCSPISGHTSVYWYQQALGLGLQFLLWYDEGEERNRGNFPPRFSGRQFPNYSSELNVNALELEDSALYLCASSIPRDPRGETQYFGPGTRLLVL.

This clonotype occurred a few times. The rearrangement links TRBV6-1 to TRBJ1-2; D remains ambiguous. This CDR3 spans 15 amino acids. V shed 6 bases and J shed 8 bases, with 22 bases lying between them. Germline-derived CDR1 and CDR2 are MNHNS and SASEGT. CDR3 sequence: CASSNRAERNWGYTF. The CDR3, as DNA: TGTGCCAGCAGCAACCGGGCCGAGAGAAACTGGGGCTACACCTTC.

The V and J genes are TRBV4-2 and TRBJ2-4; D may be TRBD2 (5 bases). The CDR3 runs 12 residues. The germline V and J ends were trimmed by 1 base and 13 bases, with 11 bases remaining between them. CDR1 and CDR2 from the germline V gene are LGHNA and YNFKEQ. The CDR3: CASSQGRNEQYF. The DNA for the CDR3 is TGTGCCAGCAGCCAAGGGAGGAATGAGCAGTACTTC.

This rearrangement joins TRBV5-1 to TRBJ1-6, with D perhaps TRBD1 (5 bases). CDR3 length: 16 residues. Trimming took off 3 bases at V and 10 bases at J, with 20 bases between the two ends. From germline, CDR1 is SGHRS and CDR2 YFSETQ. The CDR3 is CASSSGSPGSVSPLHF. Written as DNA, the CDR3 is TGCGCCAGCAGCTCAGGATCCCCAGGGAGTGTATCACCCCTCCACTTT.